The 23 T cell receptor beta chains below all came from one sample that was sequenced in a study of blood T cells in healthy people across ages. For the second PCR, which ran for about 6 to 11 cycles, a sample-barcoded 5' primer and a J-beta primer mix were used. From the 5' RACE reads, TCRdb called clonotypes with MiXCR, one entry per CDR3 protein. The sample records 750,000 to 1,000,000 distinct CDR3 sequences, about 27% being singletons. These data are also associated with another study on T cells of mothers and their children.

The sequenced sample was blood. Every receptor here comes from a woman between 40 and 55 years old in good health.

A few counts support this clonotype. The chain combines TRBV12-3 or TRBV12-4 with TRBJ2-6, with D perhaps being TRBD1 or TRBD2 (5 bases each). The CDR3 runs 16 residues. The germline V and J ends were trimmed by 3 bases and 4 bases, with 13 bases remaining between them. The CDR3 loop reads CASSLPGAPGANVLTF. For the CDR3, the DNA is TGTGCCAGCAGTTTGCCCGGGGCTCCCGGGGCCAACGTCCTGACTTTC.

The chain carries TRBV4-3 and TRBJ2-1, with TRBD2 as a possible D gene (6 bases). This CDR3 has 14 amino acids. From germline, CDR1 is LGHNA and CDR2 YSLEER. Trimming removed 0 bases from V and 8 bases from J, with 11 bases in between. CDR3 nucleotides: TGCGCCAGCAGCCAAGATTGGGGGGTCCATGAGCAGTTCTTC. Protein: CASSQDWGVHEQFF.

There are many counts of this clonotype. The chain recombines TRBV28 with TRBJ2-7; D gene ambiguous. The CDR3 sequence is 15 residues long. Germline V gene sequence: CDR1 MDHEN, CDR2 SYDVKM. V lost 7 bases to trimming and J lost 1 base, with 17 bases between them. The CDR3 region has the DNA TGTGCCAGCAATACGCAAGGTCTTCCGTCCTACGAGCAGTACTTC. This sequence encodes CASNTQGLPSYEQYF.

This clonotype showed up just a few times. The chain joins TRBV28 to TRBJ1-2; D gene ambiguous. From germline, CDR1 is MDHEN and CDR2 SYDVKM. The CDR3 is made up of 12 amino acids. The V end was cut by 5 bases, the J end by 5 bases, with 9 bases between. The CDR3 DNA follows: TGTGCCAGCAGTAGGACGGAATATGGCTACACCTTC. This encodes CASSRTEYGYTF.

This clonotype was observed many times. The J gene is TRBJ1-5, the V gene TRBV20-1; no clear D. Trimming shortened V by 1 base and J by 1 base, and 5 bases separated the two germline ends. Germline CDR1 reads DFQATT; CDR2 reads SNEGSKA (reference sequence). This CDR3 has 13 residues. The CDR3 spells CSARVRSNQPQHF. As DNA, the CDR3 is TGCAGTGCTAGAGTGAGGAGCAATCAGCCCCAGCATTTT.

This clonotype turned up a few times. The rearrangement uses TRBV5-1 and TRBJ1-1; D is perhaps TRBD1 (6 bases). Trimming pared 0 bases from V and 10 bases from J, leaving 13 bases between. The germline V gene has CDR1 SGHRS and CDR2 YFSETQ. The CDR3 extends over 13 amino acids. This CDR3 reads CASSLVGEGGAFF. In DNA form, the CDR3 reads TGCGCCAGCAGCTTGGTGGGGGAGGGGGGAGCTTTCTTT.

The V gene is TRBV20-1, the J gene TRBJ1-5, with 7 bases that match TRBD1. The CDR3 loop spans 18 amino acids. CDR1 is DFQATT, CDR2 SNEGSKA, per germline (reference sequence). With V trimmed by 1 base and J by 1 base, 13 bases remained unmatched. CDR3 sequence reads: CSARASLRGQLSNQPQHF. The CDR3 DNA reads TGCAGTGCTAGAGCTTCCCTTCGGGGACAGTTGAGCAATCAGCCCCAGCATTTT.

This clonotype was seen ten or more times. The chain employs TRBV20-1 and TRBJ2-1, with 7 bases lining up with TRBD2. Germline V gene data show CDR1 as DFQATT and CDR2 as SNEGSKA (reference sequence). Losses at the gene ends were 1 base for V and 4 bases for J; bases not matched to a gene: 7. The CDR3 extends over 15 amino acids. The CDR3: CSARGSSGVYNEQFF. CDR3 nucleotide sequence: TGCAGTGCTAGAGGGTCGAGCGGGGTATACAATGAGCAGTTCTTC.

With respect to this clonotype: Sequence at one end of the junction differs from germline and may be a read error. CDR3 coding DNA: TGTGCCTGCAGCGGTCAGGGTTGGTCCGAGCAGTACTTC. Amino acid sequence: CACSGQGWSEQYF. The J gene is TRBJ2-5, the V gene TRBV2; the D gene could be TRBD1 or TRBD2 (5 bases each). The DNA end lines up better with TRBJ2-7; the J call may be wrong. CDR1 is SNHLY, CDR2 FYNNEI, per germline. The CDR3 consists of 13 residues.

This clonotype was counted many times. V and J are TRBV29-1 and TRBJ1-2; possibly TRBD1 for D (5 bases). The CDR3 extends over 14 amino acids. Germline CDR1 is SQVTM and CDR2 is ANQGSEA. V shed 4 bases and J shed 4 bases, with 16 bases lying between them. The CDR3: CSVGPRGSGYGYTF. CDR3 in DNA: TGCAGCGTTGGCCCGAGGGGCAGCGGCTATGGCTACACCTTC.

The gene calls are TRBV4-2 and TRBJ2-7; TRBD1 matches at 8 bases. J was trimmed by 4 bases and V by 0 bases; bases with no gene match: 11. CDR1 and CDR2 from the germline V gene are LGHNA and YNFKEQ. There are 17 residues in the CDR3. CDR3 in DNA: TGTGCCAGCAGCCAAGATCTAGGGCAGGGGGCGCGGTACGAGCAGTACTTC. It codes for CASSQDLGQGARYEQYF.

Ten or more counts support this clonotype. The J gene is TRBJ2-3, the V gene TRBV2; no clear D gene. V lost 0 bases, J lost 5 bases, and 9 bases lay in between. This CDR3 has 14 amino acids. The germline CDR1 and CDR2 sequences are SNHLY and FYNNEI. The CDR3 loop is CASSEALVGDTQYF. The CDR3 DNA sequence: TGTGCCAGCAGTGAAGCGCTAGTAGGAGATACGCAGTATTTT.

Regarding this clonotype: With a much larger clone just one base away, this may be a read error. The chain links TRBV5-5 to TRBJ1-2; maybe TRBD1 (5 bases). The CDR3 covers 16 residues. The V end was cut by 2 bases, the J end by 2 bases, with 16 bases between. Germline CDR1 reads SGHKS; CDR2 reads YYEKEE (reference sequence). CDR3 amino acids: CASSFQWRGGNYGYTF. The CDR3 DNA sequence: TGTGCCAGCAGCTTCCAGTGGAGGGGAGGAAACTATGGCTACACCTTC.

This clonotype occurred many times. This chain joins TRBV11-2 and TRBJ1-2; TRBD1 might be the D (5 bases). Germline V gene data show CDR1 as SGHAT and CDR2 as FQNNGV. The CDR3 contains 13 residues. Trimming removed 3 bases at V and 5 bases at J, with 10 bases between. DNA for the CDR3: TGTGCCAGCAGCTTCTCAGGACAATATGGCTACACCTTC. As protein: CASSFSGQYGYTF.

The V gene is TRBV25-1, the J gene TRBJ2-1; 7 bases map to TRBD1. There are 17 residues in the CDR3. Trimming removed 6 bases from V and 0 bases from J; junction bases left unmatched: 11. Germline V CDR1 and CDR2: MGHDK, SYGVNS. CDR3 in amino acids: CASRGRTGHSSYNEQFF. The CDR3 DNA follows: TGTGCCAGCAGGGGAAGGACAGGTCACAGCTCCTACAATGAGCAGTTCTTC.

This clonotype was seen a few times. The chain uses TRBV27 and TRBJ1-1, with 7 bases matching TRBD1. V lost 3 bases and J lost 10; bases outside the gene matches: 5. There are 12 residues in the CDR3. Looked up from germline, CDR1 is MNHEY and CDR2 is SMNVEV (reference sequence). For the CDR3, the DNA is TGTGCCAGCAGTTTCACAGGGGCAGCAGCTTTCTTT. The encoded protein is CASSFTGAAAFF.

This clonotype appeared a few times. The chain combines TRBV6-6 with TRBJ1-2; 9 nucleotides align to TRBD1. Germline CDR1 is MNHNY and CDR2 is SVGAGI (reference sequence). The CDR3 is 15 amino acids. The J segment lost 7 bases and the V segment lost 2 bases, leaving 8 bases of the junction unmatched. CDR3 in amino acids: CASSYTGQGGGGYTF. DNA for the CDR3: TGTGCCAGCAGTTACACGGGACAGGGTGGTGGTGGCTACACCTTC.

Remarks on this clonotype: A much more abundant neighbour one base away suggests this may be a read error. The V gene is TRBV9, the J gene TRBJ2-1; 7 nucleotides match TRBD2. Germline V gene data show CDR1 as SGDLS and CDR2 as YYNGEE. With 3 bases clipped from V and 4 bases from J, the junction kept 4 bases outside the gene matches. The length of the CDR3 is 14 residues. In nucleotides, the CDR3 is TGTGCCAGCAGCGGAGAGGGAGGGTACAATGAGCAGTTCTTC. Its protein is CASSGEGGYNEQFF.

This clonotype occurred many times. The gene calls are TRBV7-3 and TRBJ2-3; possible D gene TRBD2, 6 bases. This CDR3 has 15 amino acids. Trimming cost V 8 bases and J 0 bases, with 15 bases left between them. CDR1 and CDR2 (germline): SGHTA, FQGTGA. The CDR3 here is CASAPEGISTDTQYF. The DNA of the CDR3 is TGTGCCAGCGCCCCGGAGGGGATTAGCACAGATACGCAGTATTTT.

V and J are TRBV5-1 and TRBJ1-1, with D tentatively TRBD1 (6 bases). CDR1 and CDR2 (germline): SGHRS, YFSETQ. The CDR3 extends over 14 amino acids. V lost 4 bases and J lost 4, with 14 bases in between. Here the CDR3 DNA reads TGCGCCAGCAGCGTTACGACAGGTCGCACTGAAGCTTTCTTT. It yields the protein CASSVTTGRTEAFF.

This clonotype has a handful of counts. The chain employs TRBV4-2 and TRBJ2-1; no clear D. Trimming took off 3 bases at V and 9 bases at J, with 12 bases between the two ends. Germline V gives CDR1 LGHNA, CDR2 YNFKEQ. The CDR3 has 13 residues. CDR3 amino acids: CASSQTIWIEQFF. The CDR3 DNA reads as TGTGCCAGCAGCCAGACGATTTGGATTGAGCAGTTCTTC.

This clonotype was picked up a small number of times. The CDR3, as DNA: TGTGCCAGCAGCTTGGGACCAATAGGGGGCAATCAGCCCCAGCATTTT. This encodes CASSLGPIGGNQPQHF. The gene calls are TRBV7-9 and TRBJ1-5; a possible D gene is TRBD1 (5 bases). CDR1 and CDR2 from the germline V gene are SEHNR and FQNEAQ (reference sequence). The CDR3 has 16 amino acids. V was shortened by 3 bases and J by 2 bases, with 14 bases between the two germline ends.

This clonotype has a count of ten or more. In nucleotides, the CDR3 is TGCGCCAGCAGCCAAGCCCGGGACATGGATAATTCACCCCTCCACTTT. It codes for CASSQARDMDNSPLHF. This chain uses TRBV4-3 with TRBJ1-6, with D perhaps TRBD1 (6 bases). The germline V and J ends were trimmed by 1 base and 5 bases, with 12 bases remaining between them. The CDR3 is 16 amino acids. Germline-derived CDR1 and CDR2 are LGHNA and YSLEER.